The TCR beta chain described here comes from a study of PD-1 blockade in mismatch repair-deficient tumors. Study-level points and caveats: Tumor-resident clones, often absent from pretreatment blood, expanded after pembrolizumab and then contracted.

Some clones are missing from TCRdb's copy, which holds only in-frame ones; the method was immunoSEQ multiplex PCR. The sample holds around 110,000 clones; about 83% are singletons and the top ten take roughly 4.5%. Regarding this clone: Its antigen is unidentified.

V was pared by 6 bases and J by 0 bases, with 3 bases of the junction left unmatched. The germline V gene encodes CDR1 LNHDA and CDR2 SQIVND (reference sequence). The CDR3 has 14 residues. The V and J genes are TRBV19 and TRBJ1-2; 8 bases fit TRBD1. The receptor was derived from an adult with mismatch repair-deficient cancer. This specimen consisted of peripheral blood, obtained approximately 14 months after starting pembrolizumab. CDR3 loop: CASRGQGSNYGYTF. The CDR3, as DNA: TGTGCCAGTAGAGGACAGGGATCTAACTATGGCTACACCTTC.